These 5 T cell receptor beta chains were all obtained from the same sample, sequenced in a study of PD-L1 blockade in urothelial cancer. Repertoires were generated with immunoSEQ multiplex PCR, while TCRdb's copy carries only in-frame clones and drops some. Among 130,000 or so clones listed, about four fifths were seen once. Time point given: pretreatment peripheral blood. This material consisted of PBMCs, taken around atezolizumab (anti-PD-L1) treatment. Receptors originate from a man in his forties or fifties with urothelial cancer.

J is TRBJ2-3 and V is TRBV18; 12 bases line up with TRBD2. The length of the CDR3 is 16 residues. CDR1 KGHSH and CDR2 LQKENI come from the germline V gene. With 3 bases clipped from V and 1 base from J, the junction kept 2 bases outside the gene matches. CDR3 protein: CASSPRTSGGTDTQYF. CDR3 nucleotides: TGTGCCAGCTCACCCCGGACTAGCGGGGGCACAGATACGCAGTATTTT.

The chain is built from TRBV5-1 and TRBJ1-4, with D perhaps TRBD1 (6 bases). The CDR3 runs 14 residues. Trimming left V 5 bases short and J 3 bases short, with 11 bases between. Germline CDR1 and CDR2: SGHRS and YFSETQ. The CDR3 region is CASSRQAPNEKLFF. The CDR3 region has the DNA TGCGCCAGCAGTAGACAGGCGCCTAATGAAAAACTGTTTTTT.

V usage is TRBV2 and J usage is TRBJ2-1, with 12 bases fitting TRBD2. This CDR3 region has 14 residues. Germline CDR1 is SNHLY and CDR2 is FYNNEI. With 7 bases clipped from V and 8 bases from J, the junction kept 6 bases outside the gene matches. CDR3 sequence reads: CASKEGLAGDEQFF. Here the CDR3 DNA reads TGTGCCAGCAAGGAGGGACTAGCGGGCGATGAGCAGTTCTTC.

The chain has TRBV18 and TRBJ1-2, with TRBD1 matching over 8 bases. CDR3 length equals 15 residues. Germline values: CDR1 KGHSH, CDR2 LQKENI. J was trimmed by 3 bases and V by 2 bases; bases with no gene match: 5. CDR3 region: CASSPMSGGDYGYTF. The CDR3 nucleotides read TGTGCCAGCTCACCAATGTCAGGGGGCGACTATGGCTACACCTTC.

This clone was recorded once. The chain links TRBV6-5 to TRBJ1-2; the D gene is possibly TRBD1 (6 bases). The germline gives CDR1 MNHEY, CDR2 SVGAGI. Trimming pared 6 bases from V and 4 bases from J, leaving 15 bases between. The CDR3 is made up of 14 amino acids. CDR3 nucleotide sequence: TGTGCCAGCAGCCGTACAGGGACCGGCTATGGCTACACCTTC. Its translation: CASSRTGTGYGYTF.